The TCR beta chain under discussion was sequenced for a study of cytomegalovirus exposure and HLA in healthy donors (dated by TCRdb to 2017 to 2019). A note on the overall study: An earlier analysis of 587 of the donors reported roughly 300 Gb of sequence data and some 110 million unique TCR beta sequences obtained from roughly 170 million T cells. Around 330 gigabases of sequencing data and around 80 million unique TCR sequences made up an early release that covered several hundred HLA-typed donors. The genetic ancestry cluster associated with self-reported Caucasian donors included about 81% of the 398 genotyped donors. The aim of the study was to test whether cataloging public T cell receptors could identify signatures of past pathogen exposure. The study profiled the T cell repertoires of about 640 subjects by immunosequencing and related them to cytomegalovirus serostatus. Along with the roughly 700-subject first cohort, a separate validation cohort of over 90 different subjects was used. To predict cytomegalovirus infection status, the study brought together high-throughput TCR immunosequencing, statistical association of individual TCRs with disease status, and machine learning. A later analysis re-analyzed previously published TCR beta repertoires from several hundred donors and added high-resolution HLA genotyping to study TCR occurrence patterns. Rather than drawing on any new phenotypic data, the later analysis identified candidate immune exposures from TCR beta sequences and the way those sequences occurred across donors. In an earlier analysis of more than 550 of the donors, high-throughput TCR beta sequencing was used to judge whether each TCR beta V gene segment behaved as functional or pseudogenic. Donor age, sex, ethnicity and CMV serostatus were collected together with the repertoire data. A later genetic analysis used genome-wide SNP genotypes for about three fifths of the 666 donors, treating that subset as a discovery cohort. All discovery cohort repertoires had been generated using a single sequencing platform. HLA typing included class I and class II loci at four-digit resolution. The number of typed donors differed by locus: about 620-640 for A, B, C, DRB1 and DQB1; some 500 for DQA1; roughly 600 for DPA1; and around 450 for DPB1. Roughly five DR-DQ haplotypes were handled as single units for association and clustering, since linkage in the cohort was strong. Among 398 genotyped donors of the cohort, an average of roughly 240,000 unique TCR beta nucleotide sequences were sequenced per donor, around 20% of them non-productive. Study-wide findings and limitations: A cluster of highly shared sequence variants was judged likely to represent a technical artifact of the sequencing pipeline. Linkage disequilibrium might explain the correlated functional status among segregating V segments, but an unknown experimental factor could not be ruled out. The study listed approximately 150 TCR beta chains as associated with cytomegalovirus. In an earlier analysis of approximately 590 of the donors, most TCR beta V segments appeared in productive rearrangements about 90% or about 30% of the time, broadly matching IMGT annotations. Because counts were too low, about 18 rarely observed V segments, including chromosome 9 orphons, were left out of the earlier analysis of a few hundred of the donors. Assigning TCR associations to individual alleles was difficult when HLA alleles, especially DR and DQ, strongly co-occurred. Only TCR beta chains were sequenced in this cohort, and the absence of alpha or paired-chain data limited detectable features. At a false discovery rate of 0.05, a later analysis linked roughly 17,000 TCR beta sequences to specific HLA alleles. HLA typing was unavailable for some donors at each locus, so association tests used only the typed subset. Most TCR sequences were observed very rarely across donors, whereas some public TCRs were present in many individuals. According to a later analysis, parvovirus B19, influenza, CMV and Epstein-Barr virus appeared linked to several top co-occurrence clusters. Compared with equally common non-associated chains, HLA-associated TCR beta chains in a later analysis were more clonally expanded and had lower generation probabilities. In both the original and validation cohorts, the classifier was reported to diagnose cytomegalovirus status with high specificity and sensitivity. In a later analysis, most CMV-associated TCR beta chains were found to appear HLA-restricted, with HLA associations seemingly driven largely by CMV exposure. The presence/absence analyses assumed that sequencing depth was roughly uniform across donors, and that assumption may not be true. In vitro tests confirmed that a few of the cytomegalovirus-associated TCR beta chains recognize cytomegalovirus antigens. For the cohort, immune exposure information was limited to CMV serostatus. V-gene and J-gene trimming of TCR beta chains was associated with a missense DCLRE1C variant in a later genetic analysis, and the association was replicated in an independent cohort. A further reported finding was that TCR beta sequences accurately predicted the HLA-A and HLA-B alleles for most subjects in the first cohort. According to a later analysis, TCR association rates differed among HLA loci, with DRB1 alleles showing the most associated TCRs and HLA-C alleles showing the fewest. In a later genetic analysis, fewer N-insertions in productive TCRs were reported among donors in an Asian-associated ancestry cluster than the roughly 640-donor mean. Because the 87-base-pair reads could not distinguish some IMGT-functional V segments, including TRBV6-2 and TRBV6-3, those segments were excluded. According to the authors, the approach could potentially be generalized to other disease states and immunological phenotypes.

Libraries were constructed by the immunoSEQ multiplex PCR assay. For the multiplex PCR, a mixture combining 60 forward primers for TCR Vbeta segments and 13 reverse primers for TCR Jbeta segments was used. Amplification of the CDR3 region of rearranged TCR beta genes was performed with a multiplex PCR assay on genomic DNA. Amplified TCR beta libraries were sequenced as 87-base-pair reads on the Illumina HiSeq System. Processing in the source paper ran as follows. Across the roughly 670 repertoires, a later analysis counted tens of millions of unique TCR beta chains, some 11 million of which were shared by at least two donors. Raw reads were error-corrected and collapsed into unique sequences by a nearest-neighbor algorithm in which closely related sequences were merged to remove PCR and sequencing errors. Alignment of CDR3 sequences to IMGT reference sequences was used to assign V, D and J gene segments. For a sequence to be retained, a match of at least six nucleotides was required to both a V gene segment and a J gene segment. Rearrangements were classified as productive when the CDR3 lacked stop codons and remained in frame with V and J, and all other rearrangements were classified as non-productive. Following IMGT convention, CDR3 was defined as the stretch from the second conserved V-encoded cysteine to the conserved J-encoded phenylalanine. The earlier analysis of 500 to 650 of the donors excluded any sequence lacking an unambiguous match to a single V gene segment. In an earlier analysis of 587 of the donors, a V segment was called functional when productive rearrangements were above 56.7%, and segregating when the standard deviation between donors exceeded 5%. To diagnose cytomegalovirus status from the catalog of TCR beta chain sequences, a statistical classification framework was built. In a later analysis, TCR nucleotide sequences were compared against IMGT/GENE-DB human TR gene sequences so that V and J genes could be assigned. Using the TCRdist pipeline, a later analysis assigned CDR3 sequences along with most-parsimonious VDJ recombination scenarios. A later analysis defined each TCR beta chain by its CDR3 amino acid sequence plus V-gene family, and excluded reads lacking a unique V-gene family. As a way to deal with suspected cross-contamination and a sequencing artifact, a later analysis dropped more than 500 nucleotide sequences that were highly shared and had low generation probability. In a later analysis, a clonal expansion index for each public chain was calculated from normalized within-repertoire ranks of inferred template counts. In a later analysis, generation probabilities were computed with a VDJ recombination model fitted to out-of-frame rearrangements, and the resulting probabilities were checked against IGoR. In a later analysis, hypergeometric tests were used to score TCR-TCR, TCR-HLA and TCR-CMV co-occurrence, with a repertoire-size bias correction applied to TCR pairs. False discovery rates were estimated in a later analysis by permuting HLA or CMV assignments 20 times. In a later analysis, co-occurring TCRs were grouped using DBSCAN, with TCRdist sequence similarity added in when clustering inside HLA-allele-positive subsets. Repertoires with fewer than 30,000 or more than 120,000 public chains, plus five repertoires with anomalous nucleotide sharing, were excluded from co-occurrence clustering. Imported from immuneACCESS, the table was reduced by TCRdb to in-frame sequences with V and J called. These copies leave out some clones; in studies compared against another copy, an unresolved V gene accounts for under half, and the cause of the remainder is not known. That table supplies the V and J calls and clone size; D and trimming were determined from the DNA. Across this sample there are roughly 120,000 clones, with about 74% seen only once. The ten largest clones represent roughly 4.1% of the sample.

In total, roughly 670 healthy bone marrow donors made up the cohort. At the time of sampling, every cohort member was nominally healthy, though immune exposures that went unrecorded were likely present. The donor tested CMV seropositive and was one of the 289 seropositive cohort members. A peripheral blood sample was provided by each donor, and peripheral blood mononuclear cells were used for TCR beta sequencing. Genomic DNA was extracted from the blood cell samples with the Qiagen DNeasy Blood Extraction Kit. From its cysteine to its phenylalanine, the CDR3 spans 13 amino acids. Only the CDR3 DNA is retained, 39 bases long and in frame from the first base. The germline V gene encodes CDR1 SGDLS and CDR2 YYNGEE. With respect to this clone: Its antigen remains undetermined. One end of the junction is discordant with germline, which a read error may explain.

The sequence was obtained from a woman between 50 and 59 years old in good health and CMV-seropositive. Sequencing was done on a sample of PBMCs. The chain is made from TRBV9 and TRBJ1-6, with an unclear D gene assignment. The CDR3: CASSPTNLGSADF. The nucleotide sequence reads TGTGCCAGCAGCCCTACAAACCTCGGCTCGGCGGACTTT.